A single sample gave rise to the 32 T cell receptor beta chains below, sequenced in a study of blood T cell repertoires in COVID-19. Measured with immunoSEQ multiplex PCR; TCRdb has only the in-frame clones, and not every one. This table holds 210,000 or so clones, around 82% found once. Sequenced material: PBMCs or T cells enriched from blood (not recorded which). These receptors originate from a woman aged 45-59 years who had been exposed to COVID-19.

This clone was seen only once. The chain joins TRBV5-5 to TRBJ2-7, with a tentative D call TRBD1 (6 bases). V was trimmed by 4 bases and J by 3 bases, leaving 11 bases between them. From germline, CDR1 is SGHKS and CDR2 YYEKEE (reference sequence). The CDR3 has 13 residues. For the CDR3, the DNA is TGTGCCAGCAGCCCCGGGACATACTACGAGCAGTACTTC. It encodes CASSPGTYYEQYF.

This chain connects TRBV6-1 to TRBJ2-1; TRBD2 agrees at 7 bases. This CDR3 has 16 amino acids. V dropped 4 bases and J dropped 1; count of bases not matched to a gene: 7. Germline V gene data show CDR1 as MNHNS and CDR2 as SASEGT. This chain's CDR3 is CASSAEAGVSYNEQFF. The CDR3, as DNA: TGTGCCAGCAGTGCCGAGGCGGGGGTTTCCTACAATGAGCAGTTCTTC.

V usage is TRBV6-5 and J usage is TRBJ2-3; the D is unclear. Trimming cost V 6 bases and J 5 bases, with 15 bases left between them. CDR1 and CDR2 from the germline V gene are MNHEY and SVGAGI. The CDR3 extends over 14 amino acids. In DNA, the CDR3 is TGTGCCAGCAGGCTACTTCTCCTTGAAGATACGCAGTATTTT. Its protein is CASRLLLLEDTQYF.

V and J are TRBV10-2 and TRBJ1-1; weak D call: TRBD1 (5 bases). The CDR3 length is 15 residues. Germline CDR1 reads WSHSY; CDR2 reads SAAADI. The ends were cut back, 2 bases at V and 4 bases at J, with 14 bases in the middle. The DNA of the CDR3 is TGCGCCAGCAGTGAGATAGGGATGGGGGGCACTGAAGCTTTCTTT. The encoded protein is CASSEIGMGGTEAFF.

This chain connects TRBV4-1 to TRBJ2-7; possible D gene TRBD1, 6 bases. Between the trimmed V and J ends, which lost 3 bases and 3 bases, there was a span of 21 bases. Germline CDR1 and CDR2: MGHRA and YSYEKL. The CDR3 runs 17 residues. DNA for the CDR3: TGCGCCAGCAGCCACGGACCAACAGGGCTGGTTGTCTACGAGCAGTACTTC. It encodes CASSHGPTGLVVYEQYF.

This clone was seen more than once but under ten times. This chain links TRBV6-5 with TRBJ1-2; D not certain. Per germline, CDR1 MNHEY and CDR2 SVGAGI. This CDR3 has 15 amino acids. Deletions cut 7 bases from V and 2 bases from J, with 17 bases between. The CDR3 loop is CASKWAGEQNYGYTF. For the CDR3, the DNA is TGTGCCAGCAAATGGGCCGGGGAGCAAAACTATGGCTACACCTTC.

The chain employs TRBV6-5 and TRBJ1-1; weak D call: TRBD1 (6 bases). Germline values: CDR1 MNHEY, CDR2 SVGAGI. V lost 0 bases and J lost 4, with 12 bases in between. The CDR3 contains 15 residues. As DNA, the CDR3 is TGTGCCAGCAGTTACTCGGTTCAGGGGAGCACTGAAGCTTTCTTT. Translated: CASSYSVQGSTEAFF.

The chain links TRBV30 to TRBJ2-3, with 11 positions matching TRBD2. This CDR3 spans 15 amino acids. The germline V gene has CDR1 GTSNPN and CDR2 SVGIG (reference sequence). Trimming took 2 bases from V and 4 from J; bases not matched to a gene: 5. CDR3 protein: CAWSWGSGGADTQYF. CDR3 coding DNA: TGTGCCTGGAGTTGGGGTAGCGGGGGGGCAGATACGCAGTATTTT.

The chain combines TRBV19 with TRBJ1-1; no firm D call. The CDR3 consists of 14 residues. V lost 7 bases, J lost 3 bases, and 15 bases lay in between. Germline V gene lookup returns CDR1 LNHDA and CDR2 SQIVND (reference sequence). For the CDR3, the DNA is TGTGCCAGTAATTTCAGGATTAAGGACACTGAAGCTTTCTTT. This codes for CASNFRIKDTEAFF.

The rearrangement joins TRBV6-5 to TRBJ1-2; a possible D gene is TRBD1 (5 bases). CDR3 length: 15 residues. CDR1 and CDR2 from the germline V gene are MNHEY and SVGAGI. V lost 0 bases and J 2 bases, leaving 10 bases between the germline ends. CDR3 region: CASSYSQGRNYGYTF. The CDR3 nucleotides are TGTGCCAGCAGTTACTCCCAGGGAAGAAACTATGGCTACACCTTC.

The chain uses TRBV9 and TRBJ2-1; 9 bases are shared with TRBD2. This CDR3 region has 13 residues. Looked up from germline, CDR1 is SGDLS and CDR2 is YYNGEE. Unmatched junction bases numbered 2, after V lost 3 bases and J lost 7 bases. The CDR3 spells CASSGGGANEQFF. The DNA for the CDR3 is TGTGCCAGCAGCGGCGGGGGGGCTAATGAGCAGTTCTTC.

The genes are TRBV4-2 and TRBJ2-5; D perhaps matches TRBD2 (5 bases). Germline CDR1 and CDR2: LGHNA and YNFKEQ. There are 16 residues in the CDR3. Trimming pared 3 bases from V and 1 base from J, leaving 15 bases between. CDR3: CASSQDGVLGQETQYF. CDR3 sequence (DNA): TGTGCCAGCAGCCAGGATGGGGTACTAGGCCAAGAGACCCAGTACTTC.

This clone has ten or more counts. The chain combines TRBV6-1 with TRBJ2-1; 12 nucleotides align to TRBD2. This CDR3 is built from 15 residues. The V gene end was trimmed by 3 bases and the J gene end by 3 bases; junction bases not matched to a gene: 0. Germline CDR1 MNHNS, CDR2 SASEGT. The DNA of the CDR3 is TGTGCCAGCAGTGAGACTAGCGGGAGCTACAATGAGCAGTTCTTC. It codes for CASSETSGSYNEQFF.

The rearrangement links TRBV19 to TRBJ1-1, with D possibly being TRBD1 (5 bases). The V gene's germline CDR1 is LNHDA and CDR2 SQIVND (reference sequence). CDR3 length equals 14 residues. Trimming removed 8 bases from V and 4 bases from J, with 17 bases in between. The chain's CDR3 is CASFLGGGTTEAFF. The CDR3 bases are TGTGCCAGTTTCCTCGGGGGGGGGACCACTGAAGCTTTCTTT.

The chain is built from TRBV5-1 and TRBJ2-1; D perhaps matches TRBD1 (7 bases). Trimming removed 4 bases from V and 7 bases from J, with 12 bases in between. Germline CDR1 reads SGHRS; CDR2 reads YFSETQ. The CDR3 extends over 13 amino acids. The CDR3 nucleotides read TGCGCCAGCAGCGCGGGACAGAGTAATGAGCAGTTCTTC. Protein sequence: CASSAGQSNEQFF.

This sequence joins TRBV5-8 and TRBJ1-1; D perhaps matches TRBD1 (6 bases). The CDR3 runs 14 residues. Per germline, CDR1 SGHTS and CDR2 YDEGEE. V shed 4 bases and J shed 2 bases, with 12 bases lying between them. CDR3 residues: CASSPDSLNTEAFF. CDR3 coding DNA: TGTGCCAGCAGCCCGGACAGCCTAAACACTGAAGCTTTCTTT.

This clone was counted between two and nine times. The chain uses TRBV7-2 and TRBJ2-1, with D unclear. CDR3 size: 14 residues. Trimming left V 4 bases short and J 0 bases short, with 7 bases between. Germline-derived CDR1 and CDR2 are SGHTA and FQGNSA. For the CDR3, the DNA is TGTGCCAGCAGCTCCTCCGGCTCCTACAATGAGCAGTTCTTC. Its protein is CASSSSGSYNEQFF.

The rearrangement joins TRBV3-1 (or the pseudogene TRBV3-2) to TRBJ2-2, with 7 bases matching TRBD2. The V gene end was trimmed by 4 bases and the J gene end by 7 bases; junction bases not matched to a gene: 6. Germline values: CDR1 LGHDT, CDR2 YNNKEL (reference sequence). The length of the CDR3 is 14 residues. The CDR3 spells CASSRDGGIGELFF. The CDR3 DNA follows: TGTGCCAGCAGCCGCGACGGGGGGATCGGGGAGCTGTTTTTT.

V and J are TRBV6-1 and TRBJ2-2, with 8 nucleotides matching TRBD1. The trim removed 8 bases at V and 6 bases at J, leaving 8 bases unmatched. CDR1 and CDR2 from the germline V gene are MNHNS and SASEGT. The CDR3 runs to 14 residues. CDR3: CASGRTGLSGELFF. CDR3 nucleotides: TGTGCCAGCGGGCGGACAGGGTTGTCCGGGGAGCTGTTTTTT.

CDR3 DNA sequence: TGTGCCAGCAGGCCCCGGGGGAACACTGAAGCTTTCTTT. Its translation is CASRPRGNTEAFF. The chain carries TRBV6-5 and TRBJ1-1, with D unresolved. The CDR3 covers 13 residues. Germline-derived CDR1 and CDR2 are MNHEY and SVGAGI. The V end was cut by 6 bases, the J end by 1 base, with 9 bases between.

The chain uses TRBV19 and TRBJ1-2; perhaps TRBD1 as D (6 bases). With 7 bases removed from V and 3 bases from J, the gap between germline ends came to 15 bases. This CDR3 comprises 14 residues. The germline V gene encodes CDR1 LNHDA and CDR2 SQIVND (reference sequence). CDR3 nucleotides: TGTGCCAGTAATGAACAGGGAATATACTATGGCTACACCTTC. As protein: CASNEQGIYYGYTF. The full variable domain, completed using reference TRBV19 and TRBJ1-2, is DGGITQSPKYLFRKEGQNVTLSCEQNLNHDAMYWYRQDPGQGLRLIYYSQIVNDFQKGDIAEGYSVSREKKESFPLTVTSAQKNPTAFYLCASNEQGIYYGYTFGSGTRLTVV.

The chain links TRBV4-1 to TRBJ2-1, with a weak D call TRBD1 (5 bases). Germline assignment: CDR1 MGHRA and CDR2 YSYEKL. The CDR3 is 16 amino acids. V was shortened by 0 bases and J by 6 bases, with 15 bases between the two germline ends. The CDR3 DNA reads TGCGCCAGCAGCCAAGACGACAGATCCTCGGGCAATGAGCAGTTCTTC. It encodes CASSQDDRSSGNEQFF.

V usage is TRBV6-5 and J usage is TRBJ2-2; 10 bases align to TRBD1. The CDR3 has 15 residues. V shed 9 bases and J 9 bases; nucleotides not matched to a gene: 13. Per germline, CDR1 MNHEY and CDR2 SVGAGI. CDR3 protein: CASGRGTGAGWELFF. CDR3 bases: TGTGCCAGTGGGCGTGGGACAGGGGCTGGATGGGAGCTGTTTTTT.

The V and J genes are TRBV2 and TRBJ1-4; D gene ambiguous. Germline values: CDR1 SNHLY, CDR2 FYNNEI. This CDR3 is 16 amino acids long. Trimming removed 2 bases from V and 0 bases from J, with 10 bases in between. The CDR3, as DNA: TGTGCCAGCAGTGAAAAGGGAGAGGCAACTAATGAAAAACTGTTTTTT. Amino acids: CASSEKGEATNEKLFF.

Regarding this clone: In the same sample, other DNA sequences code for this CDR3. This chain links TRBV6-5 with TRBJ1-1; D not certain. CDR1 and CDR2 (germline): MNHEY, SVGAGI. V lost 6 bases and J 4 bases, leaving 6 bases between the germline ends. The CDR3 is 11 amino acids. CDR3 protein: CASSRGTEAFF. CDR3 in DNA: TGTGCCAGCAGCCGCGGCACTGAAGCTTTCTTT.

The chain has TRBV15 and TRBJ1-2; D remains ambiguous. CDR1 is LNHNV and CDR2 is YYDKDF in the germline V gene (reference sequence). Trimming took off 0 bases at V and 4 bases at J, with 3 bases between the two ends. The CDR3 runs to 12 residues. Here the CDR3 DNA reads TGTGCCACCAGCAGAGACGGCTATGGCTACACCTTC. Encoded protein: CATSRDGYGYTF. Using reference TRBV15 and TRBJ1-2 for the parts outside the CDR3, the full variable domain is DAMVIQNPRYQVTQFGKPVTLSCSQTLNHNVMYWYQQKSSQAPKLLFHYYDKDFNNEADTPDNFQSRRPNTSFCFLDIRSPGLGDTAMYLCATSRDGYGYTFGSGTRLTVV.

V usage is TRBV10-3 and J usage is TRBJ2-4; D is unresolved. V shed 2 bases and J shed 0 bases, with 8 bases lying between them. CDR3 length equals 15 residues. CDR1 is ENHRY and CDR2 is SYGVKD in the germline V gene. This CDR3 is CAISEEFLAKNIQYF. The CDR3 coding sequence is TGTGCCATCAGTGAGGAGTTTCTAGCCAAAAACATTCAGTACTTC.

The chain has TRBV6-1 and TRBJ1-5, with 7 bases that match TRBD1. The CDR3 consists of 17 residues. From germline, CDR1 is MNHNS and CDR2 SASEGT. V was pared by 4 bases and J by 9 bases, with 18 bases of the junction left unmatched. CDR3 in amino acids: CASSVIEGTVKPPPQHF. Here the CDR3 DNA reads TGTGCCAGCAGTGTAATCGAGGGGACAGTAAAGCCTCCGCCCCAGCATTTT.

This clone showed up just once. This rearrangement joins TRBV19 to TRBJ1-1, with a tentative D call TRBD1 (6 bases). The CDR3 is 12 amino acids. Germline lookup yields CDR1 LNHDA and CDR2 SQIVND (reference sequence). V was trimmed by 5 bases and J by 6 bases, leaving 10 bases between them. CDR3 loop: CASSPNRAEAFF. The CDR3 nucleotides are TGTGCCAGTAGTCCGAACAGGGCTGAAGCTTTCTTT. Full variable domain (rest looked up from reference TRBV19 and TRBJ1-1): DGGITQSPKYLFRKEGQNVTLSCEQNLNHDAMYWYRQDPGQGLRLIYYSQIVNDFQKGDIAEGYSVSREKKESFPLTVTSAQKNPTAFYLCASSPNRAEAFFGQGTRLTVV.

Only one count was recorded for this clone. The J gene is TRBJ2-1, the V gene TRBV3-1 (or the pseudogene TRBV3-2); 9 nucleotides line up with TRBD2. The CDR3 has 15 amino acids. With V trimmed by 4 bases and J by 6 bases, 7 bases remained unmatched. CDR1 is LGHDT and CDR2 is YNNKEL in the germline V gene (reference sequence). CDR3 nucleotide sequence: TGTGCCAGCAGCCCGGGACTAGCCCACTCCAATGAGCAGTTCTTC. As protein: CASSPGLAHSNEQFF.

The V call is TRBV14, the J call TRBJ2-1, with D unresolved. V lost 1 base to trimming and J lost 1 base, with 14 bases between them. The CDR3 is 17 residues long. Germline CDR1 is SGHDN and CDR2 is FVKESK. CDR3 nucleotides: TGTGCCAGCAGCCAAGTGGCCTTCCAGCGTTCCTACAATGAGCAGTTCTTC. Its translation is CASSQVAFQRSYNEQFF.

The table lists this clone with a count of one. This sequence joins TRBV7-9 and TRBJ2-2, with D perhaps matching TRBD1 (6 bases). The germline CDR1 and CDR2 sequences are SEHNR and FQNEAQ (reference sequence). This CDR3 spans 12 amino acids. Deletions cut 6 bases from V and 5 bases from J, with 7 bases between. This CDR3 is CASRQGTGELFF. The CDR3 DNA follows: TGTGCCAGCAGACAGGGAACCGGGGAGCTGTTTTTT. Using reference TRBV7-9 and TRBJ2-2 for the parts outside the CDR3, the full variable domain is DTGVSQNPRHKITKRGQNVTFRCDPISEHNRLYWYRQTLGQGPEFLTYFQNEAQLEKSRLLSDRFSAERPKGSFSTLEIQRTEQGDSAMYLCASRQGTGELFFGEGSRLTVL.